The rows below give T cell receptor beta chains drawn from one sample of a study of T cells after yellow fever vaccination. Via MiXCR, TCRdb re-called the 5' RACE reads, giving one row per CDR3 protein. The sample has a few hundred thousand distinct CDR3 sequences; about 7.8% are singletons. This specimen consisted of PBMCs, obtained around 45 days after the first yellow fever vaccination. These receptors all come from a man younger than 35 who received the YFV17D yellow fever vaccine. Both conserved end residues are trimmed from each CDR3.

J gene | V gene | CDR3 protein
TRBJ1-6 | TRBV12-3/TRBV12-4 | ASSWGKGLGNSPLH
TRBJ2-1 | TRBV5-1 | ASSLSPGQGSYNEQF
TRBJ2-1 | TRBV5-4 | ASSLLWSDEQF
TRBJ2-1 | TRBV28 | ASRIGIGQGYNEQF
TRBJ1-1 | TRBV30 | AGGRTSFMNTEAF
TRBJ2-5 | TRBV9 | ASSGPGPQETQY
TRBJ2-3 | TRBV7-9 | ASSPTSSSSTDTQY
TRBJ2-1 | TRBV12-3/TRBV12-4 | ASSLGGASNEQF
TRBJ2-7 | TRBV7-2 | ASSFNRAYEQY
TRBJ2-5 | TRBV9 | ASSVYGGQETQY
TRBJ2-3 | TRBV20-1 | SARPSGTDTQY
TRBJ2-6 | TRBV25-1 | ASSERGRQSGANVLT
TRBJ1-4 | TRBV7-9 | AGGTVPREKLF
TRBJ2-1 | TRBV20-1 | SASGGASSNEQF
TRBJ2-7 | TRBV4-2 | ASSQGQPPKDEQY
TRBJ2-7 | TRBV25-1 | ASSQGFAYEQY
TRBJ2-5 | TRBV29-1 | SAIPQGAQETQY
TRBJ2-1 | TRBV5-1 | ASSHQTGQLYNEQF
TRBJ1-4 | TRBV5-1 | ASSLTGVEEKLF
TRBJ2-3 | TRBV7-2 | ASSRDRESTDTQY
TRBJ1-5 | TRBV29-1 | SVVSASPNQPQH
TRBJ2-3 | TRBV18 | ASSPSINTQY
TRBJ1-4 | TRBV28 | ASSFSLTRSATNEKLF
TRBJ2-1 | TRBV5-4 | ASSLAARNEQF
TRBJ2-3 | TRBV10-3 | AISSGGDIDTLY
TRBJ2-4 | TRBV6-5 | ATRDRLNIQY